A single sample is the source of the 11 T cell receptor beta chains below, sequenced in a study of CD4+ T cells in melanoma. The data were produced by immunoSEQ multiplex PCR, yet TCRdb's version contains in-frame clones alone and is incomplete. The table includes over 100,000 clones, about nine tenths detected once. The sample consisted of peripheral blood. The receptors come from a human donor with melanoma.

J is TRBJ1-5 and V is TRBV7-9; D may be TRBD1 (5 bases). Germline V lookup: CDR1 SEHNR, CDR2 FQNEAQ (reference sequence). The ends were cut back, 2 bases at V and 2 bases at J, with 10 bases in the middle. The CDR3 totals 15 residues. The CDR3, as DNA: TGTGCCAGCAGCTTACAGGGTGGTGGCAATCAGCCCCAGCATTTT. This codes for CASSLQGGGNQPQHF.

The V call is TRBV5-1, the J call TRBJ2-7, with 10 bases matching TRBD1. Unmatched junction bases numbered 14, after V lost 5 bases and J lost 6 bases. The CDR3 covers 16 residues. Germline-derived CDR1 and CDR2 are SGHRS and YFSETQ. DNA for the CDR3: TGCGCCAGCAGTCCCCTCCCGGGACAGGGGAGTAGCGAGCAGTACTTC. It yields the protein CASSPLPGQGSSEQYF.

The chain carries TRBV4-3 and TRBJ2-1; D is perhaps TRBD1 (7 bases). Germline V gene sequence: CDR1 LGHNA, CDR2 YSLEER. Trimming took 5 bases from V and 2 from J, leaving 16 bases between them. This CDR3 has 16 residues. The CDR3 region has the DNA TGCGCCAGCAGCAACCGACAGGGAGGCCCCTACAATGAGCAGTTCTTC. Translation: CASSNRQGGPYNEQFF.

V gene TRBV6-6 combines with J gene TRBJ1-4; 7 positions match TRBD1. V was pared by 6 bases and J by 7 bases, with 11 bases of the junction left unmatched. The germline gives CDR1 MNHNY, CDR2 SVGAGI (reference sequence). The CDR3 is 15 residues long. The CDR3 bases are TGTGCCAGCAGGGAGAACAGGGGAGGCGGTGAAAAACTGTTTTTT. Its translation is CASRENRGGGEKLFF.

This rearrangement joins TRBV4-1 to TRBJ2-1, with 10 bases lining up with TRBD2. V shed 4 bases, J shed 4 bases, and the junction held 19 bases outside the gene matches. CDR1 and CDR2 (germline): MGHRA, YSYEKL. This CDR3 is 20 amino acids long. Here the CDR3 DNA reads TGCGCCAGCAGCCTACTATGGTCTAGCGGGGGAGTTATAGGTTACAATGAGCAGTTCTTC. This encodes CASSLLWSSGGVIGYNEQFF.

In its sample, this clone was seen once. The V and J genes are TRBV9 and TRBJ2-3, with 12 bases matching TRBD2. Germline V gives CDR1 SGDLS, CDR2 YYNGEE. This CDR3 contains 17 residues. Trimming took 6 bases from V and 4 from J; bases not matched to a gene: 12. CDR3 sequence (DNA): TGTGCCAGCAATACCCCTGGACTAGCGGGACCAGCAGATACGCAGTATTTT. Translated, it gives CASNTPGLAGPADTQYF.

The chain employs TRBV10-3 and TRBJ1-5; TRBD1 agrees at 9 bases. CDR1 ENHRY and CDR2 SYGVKD come from the germline V gene. V gave up 2 bases and J gave up 0 bases; unmatched junction bases: 8. CDR3 length: 18 amino acids. The CDR3 DNA reads TGTGCCATCAGTGAGAAAGTACAGGGGGCAGCTAGCAATCAGCCCCAGCATTTT. This encodes CAISEKVQGAASNQPQHF.

This rearrangement joins TRBV19 to TRBJ2-7; D possibly corresponds to TRBD2 (6 bases). The V end lost 4 bases, the J end lost 0 bases, and 10 bases lay between the germline ends. From germline, CDR1 is LNHDA and CDR2 SQIVND (reference sequence). This CDR3 has 14 amino acids. CDR3 loop: CASSRGVSSYEQYF. In nucleotides, the CDR3 is TGTGCCAGTAGTAGGGGGGTCAGCTCCTACGAGCAGTACTTC. The full variable domain, rest sourced from reference TRBV19 and TRBJ2-7, is DGGITQSPKYLFRKEGQNVTLSCEQNLNHDAMYWYRQDPGQGLRLIYYSQIVNDFQKGDIAEGYSVSREKKESFPLTVTSAQKNPTAFYLCASSRGVSSYEQYFGPGTRLTVT.

The rearrangement joins TRBV18 to TRBJ1-4; 8 positions match TRBD1. The CDR3 extends over 14 amino acids. Germline values: CDR1 KGHSH, CDR2 LQKENI. Trimming cost V 3 bases and J 7 bases; bases outside gene matches: 4. The CDR3 region has the DNA TGTGCCAGCTCACCGGACAGGGCAACTGAAAAACTGTTTTTT. Its translation is CASSPDRATEKLFF.

The chain couples TRBV4-3 to TRBJ2-1; D is uncertain. The CDR3 extends over 15 amino acids. Germline V lookup: CDR1 LGHNA, CDR2 YSLEER. V shed 0 bases and J shed 1 base, with 7 bases lying between them. Here the CDR3 reads CASSQDPGSYNEQFF. Written as DNA, the CDR3 is TGCGCCAGCAGCCAAGACCCGGGTTCCTACAATGAGCAGTTCTTC.

The CDR3 sequence: CASSIQGTGYEQYF. DNA for the CDR3: TGTGCCAGCAGCATTCAAGGGACAGGGTACGAGCAGTACTTC. The chain links TRBV2 to TRBJ2-7; TRBD1 agrees at 9 bases. CDR1 and CDR2 (germline): SNHLY, FYNNEI. V trimming: 6 bases; J trimming: 4 bases; junction bases outside the gene matches: 7. The CDR3 extends over 14 amino acids. The full variable domain, in which reference TRBV2 and TRBJ2-7 provide the parts outside the CDR3, is EPEVTQTPSHQVTQMGQEVILRCVPISNHLYFYWYRQILGQKVEFLVSFYNNEISEKSEIFDDQFSVERPDGSNFTLKIRSTKLEDSAMYFCASSIQGTGYEQYFGPGTRLTVT.